What follows are 30 T cell receptor beta chains derived from one specimen sequenced in a study of patients and donors after allogeneic stem cell transplantation (dated by TCRdb to the early 2020s). The library was generated by RT-PCR. Instrument on record: NextSeq 550. Clones were called with MiXCR by TCRdb after fastp trimmed the public reads at Q25, and only in-frame beta chains were retained. Each CDR3 protein appears once, grouped with its most common genes and DNA. This sample is represented by about 960,000 distinct CDR3 sequences; roughly 18% of them were singletons. Of the sample, about 6% is held by the ten largest clones. Specimen: blood, either unsorted or a sorted T cell fraction (not recorded which). The receptor set was obtained from a human donor who was either an allogeneic HSCT recipient or a stem cell or donor lymphocyte infusion donor (not recorded which). It is not recorded whose cells these are; they may come from a transplant donor.

This clonotype came up once. This chain links TRBV4-1 with TRBJ2-3, with a tentative D call TRBD2 (6 bases). The germline V gene has CDR1 MGHRA and CDR2 YSYEKL. The CDR3 has 16 residues. The V gene lost 6 bases and the J gene lost 2 bases, with 18 bases spanning the gap. The CDR3 spells CASRTRLELYTDTQYF. In nucleotides, the CDR3 is TGCGCCAGCAGGACCAGACTAGAGTTATACACAGATACGCAGTATTTT.

This chain connects TRBV5-6 to TRBJ2-1, with TRBD1 identical over 9 bases. The germline V gene has CDR1 SGHDT and CDR2 YYEEEE. This CDR3 spans 16 amino acids. J gave up 3 bases and V 3 bases, and 7 bases lay outside the gene matches. The CDR3 DNA sequence: TGTGCCAGCAGCTCAACCCGGGACAGGGTCTACAATGAGCAGTTCTTC. Amino acids: CASSSTRDRVYNEQFF.

The CDR3 loop reads CASSLAAGGITEAFF. CDR3 DNA: TGTGCCAGCAGCTTAGCGGCAGGGGGTATTACTGAAGCTTTCTTT. The rearrangement joins TRBV7-8 to TRBJ1-1; 7 positions match TRBD1. Germline loops: CDR1 SGHVS, CDR2 FQNEAQ. The CDR3 is 15 residues long. V trimming: 0 bases; J trimming: 5 bases; junction bases outside the gene matches: 6.

This chain uses TRBV20-1 with TRBJ1-6; perhaps TRBD1 as D (5 bases). This CDR3 is 16 amino acids long. V was clipped by 1 base and J by 6 bases, with 16 bases between them. Looked up from germline, CDR1 is DFQATT and CDR2 is SNEGSKA (reference sequence). CDR3 bases: TGCAGTGCTAGAGGATTAAGGGGCAGTTTTAATTCACCCCTCCACTTT. The encoded protein is CSARGLRGSFNSPLHF.

J is TRBJ1-2 and V is TRBV10-3; 8 positions agree with TRBD1. Unmatched junction bases numbered 4, after V lost 6 bases and J lost 4 bases. This CDR3 comprises 13 residues. In germline, CDR1 is ENHRY, CDR2 SYGVKD. CDR3 sequence (DNA): TGTGCCATCAGCGAGACAGGGGTCTATGGCTACACCTTC. Translating it yields CAISETGVYGYTF.

This clonotype was seen a handful of times. The chain uses TRBV20-1 and TRBJ2-2; weak D call: TRBD1 (5 bases). This CDR3 has 16 residues. The ends were cut back, 6 bases at V and 1 base at J, with 18 bases in the middle. Germline assignment: CDR1 DFQATT and CDR2 SNEGSKA (reference sequence). CDR3 amino acids: CSARVRELLNTGELFF. The CDR3, as DNA: TGCAGTGCCAGGGTCCGCGAACTTTTGAACACCGGGGAGCTGTTTTTT.

This clonotype appeared a few times. This chain links TRBV5-1 with TRBJ2-2; 7 bases map to TRBD1. CDR3 length: 15 amino acids. V gave up 7 bases and J gave up 3 bases; unmatched junction bases: 9. The germline CDR1 and CDR2 sequences are SGHRS and YFSETQ. The CDR3 is CASRPHRGDTGELFF. CDR3 sequence (DNA): TGCGCCAGCCGGCCCCACAGGGGTGACACCGGGGAGCTGTTTTTT.

For this clonotype: A read error may produce the germline difference seen at one junction end. The chain uses TRBV3-1 and TRBJ2-7, with D hard to call. The CDR3 extends over 11 amino acids. CDR1 is LGHDT and CDR2 is YNNKEL in the germline V gene (reference sequence). This CDR3 reads CTSSQKDEQYF. Here the CDR3 DNA reads TGTACCAGCAGCCAAAAGGACGAGCAGTACTTC.

This rearrangement joins TRBV27 to TRBJ2-7; the match to TRBD2 covers 9 bases. The CDR3 extends over 14 amino acids. Trimming took 6 bases from V and 6 from J; bases not matched to a gene: 9. Germline V gives CDR1 MNHEY, CDR2 SMNVEV (reference sequence). CDR3 nucleotide sequence: TGTGCCAGCAGCCCCGGACTAGCGTACGTCGAGCAGTACTTC. This sequence encodes CASSPGLAYVEQYF.

Ten or more counts support this clonotype. The V and J genes are TRBV20-1 and TRBJ1-2; 10 bases agree with TRBD1. Per germline, CDR1 DFQATT and CDR2 SNEGSKA (reference sequence). CDR3 size: 12 residues. V lost 5 bases and J lost 6; bases outside the gene matches: 3. The CDR3 reads CSADRGRDGYTF. CDR3 bases: TGCAGTGCTGACAGGGGGCGCGATGGCTACACCTTC.

This clonotype has just a few counts. This chain uses TRBV3-1 with TRBJ2-1, with TRBD2 matching 9 bases. The V gene end was trimmed by 5 bases and the J gene end by 8 bases; junction bases not matched to a gene: 7. The CDR3 totals 14 residues. Germline V gives CDR1 LGHDT, CDR2 YNNKEL (reference sequence). CDR3 sequence (DNA): TGTGCCAGCAGCGGGGGACTAGCTGGACATGAGCAGTTCTTC. Its translation: CASSGGLAGHEQFF.

V and J are TRBV12-3 or TRBV12-4 and TRBJ2-3; 11 bases align to TRBD2. The CDR3 is made up of 18 amino acids. J was trimmed by 2 bases and V by 6 bases; bases with no gene match: 13. CDR3 bases: TGTGCCAGCAGCCCCCGACCCCTAGCGGGGGGTTCCACAGATACGCAGTATTTT. Its translation is CASSPRPLAGGSTDTQYF.

V usage is TRBV7-9 and J usage is TRBJ1-1, with D maybe TRBD1 (5 bases). V shed 0 bases and J shed 0 bases, with 11 bases lying between them. This CDR3 has 16 amino acids. Germline V CDR1 and CDR2: SEHNR, FQNEAQ (reference sequence). The CDR3 reads CASSLAPRALNTEAFF. In DNA, the CDR3 is TGTGCCAGCAGCTTAGCGCCCAGGGCCTTGAACACTGAAGCTTTCTTT. Drawing the rest from reference TRBV7-9 and TRBJ1-1, the complete variable domain is DTGVSQNPRHKITKRGQNVTFRCDPISEHNRLYWYRQTLGQGPEFLTYFQNEAQLEKSRLLSDRFSAERPKGSFSTLEIQRTEQGDSAMYLCASSLAPRALNTEAFFGQGTRLTVV.

This clonotype was detected only a few times. The J gene is TRBJ2-7, the V gene TRBV30, with 9 bases identical to TRBD2. V was clipped by 4 bases and J by 7 bases; unmatched bases: 8. The CDR3 totals 13 residues. Germline lookup yields CDR1 GTSNPN and CDR2 SVGIG (reference sequence). This CDR3 is CAWNPSGVKEQYF. The CDR3 nucleotides read TGTGCCTGGAACCCTAGCGGGGTTAAGGAGCAGTACTTC.

V gene TRBV2 combines with J gene TRBJ2-3; D unclear. This CDR3 has 13 amino acids. V lost 4 bases and J lost 3, with 8 bases in between. Looked up from germline, CDR1 is SNHLY and CDR2 is FYNNEI. The CDR3 reads CASSAPWTDTQYF. The DNA of the CDR3 is TGTGCCAGCAGTGCCCCCTGGACAGATACGCAGTATTTT.

Many counts were recorded for this clonotype. The J gene is TRBJ2-7, the V gene TRBV5-1; D call uncertain. The CDR3 runs 14 residues. Germline V gives CDR1 SGHRS, CDR2 YFSETQ. V gave up 0 bases and J gave up 3 bases, with 10 bases separating them. CDR3 coding DNA: TGCGCCAGCAGCTTGGAAGGACGGAACTACGAGCAGTACTTC. This sequence encodes CASSLEGRNYEQYF.

This clonotype was observed a handful of times. This chain's CDR3 is CASRRGLLSGANVLTF. CDR3 bases: TGTGCCAGTCGCAGGGGGCTACTCTCTGGGGCCAACGTCCTGACTTTC. The V gene is TRBV19, the J gene TRBJ2-6, with 8 positions matching TRBD1. Germline V gene sequence: CDR1 LNHDA, CDR2 SQIVND (reference sequence). V lost 8 bases and J lost 0; bases outside the gene matches: 6. The CDR3 is 16 residues long.

This clonotype was picked up a small number of times. The chain joins TRBV4-1 to TRBJ1-2; D is possibly TRBD1 (6 bases). Trimming removed 4 bases at V and 5 bases at J, with 17 bases between. The CDR3 spans 15 residues. CDR1 is MGHRA and CDR2 is YSYEKL in the germline V gene. Here the CDR3 reads CASSLRDTDSYGYTF. In DNA, the CDR3 is TGCGCCAGCAGCCTCCGGGACACAGATTCTTATGGCTACACCTTC.

The CDR3 here is CASSLNLSGEQFF. DNA of the CDR3: TGTGCCAGCAGCCTAAATCTGTCTGGAGAGCAGTTCTTC. This chain links TRBV7-2 with TRBJ2-1; D ambiguous. CDR3 length: 13 amino acids. Trimming took off 5 bases at V and 10 bases at J, with 15 bases between the two ends. Germline assignment: CDR1 SGHTA and CDR2 FQGNSA.

The V and J genes are TRBV5-6 and TRBJ2-2; D uncertain. The germline V and J ends were trimmed by 1 base and 6 bases, with 7 bases remaining between them. Germline V gene data show CDR1 as SGHDT and CDR2 as YYEEEE. The CDR3 totals 13 residues. The CDR3 DNA reads as TGTGCCAGCAGCTTGATACTTTCCGGGGAGCTGTTTTTT. This sequence encodes CASSLILSGELFF. The full variable domain, its missing parts supplied by reference TRBV5-6 and TRBJ2-2, is DAGVTQSPTHLIKTRGQQVTLRCSPKSGHDTVSWYQQALGQGPQFIFQYYEEEERQRGNFPDRFSGHQFPNYSSELNVNALLLGDSALYLCASSLILSGELFFGEGSRLTVL.

This chain uses TRBV27 with TRBJ2-7, with D perhaps TRBD1 (6 bases). Trimming pared 1 base from V and 2 bases from J, leaving 9 bases between. CDR3 length equals 14 residues. CDR1 is MNHEY and CDR2 is SMNVEV in the germline V gene (reference sequence). In nucleotides, the CDR3 is TGTGCCAGCAGTTTATTGACAGGAACCTACGAGCAGTACTTC. Amino acids: CASSLLTGTYEQYF.

This clonotype has a handful of counts. CDR3 DNA: TGTGCCAGCAGCTTAGGGGTAGCGGCGAACACCGGGGAGCTGTTTTTT. Translation: CASSLGVAANTGELFF. The rearrangement uses TRBV7-2 and TRBJ2-2; maybe TRBD2 (6 bases). Germline CDR1 reads SGHTA; CDR2 reads FQGNSA. The CDR3 spans 16 residues. V was clipped by 1 base and J by 0 bases, with 9 bases between them.

This clonotype was seen a handful of times. The V and J genes are TRBV4-3 and TRBJ1-1; D not resolved. The CDR3 is 15 residues long. Looked up from germline, CDR1 is LGHNA and CDR2 is YSLEER. V lost 0 bases and J 4 bases, leaving 12 bases between the germline ends. The CDR3 region is CASSQDIGFVTEAFF. The CDR3 DNA reads as TGCGCCAGCAGCCAAGATATAGGTTTCGTCACTGAAGCTTTCTTT.

The chain is built from TRBV29-1 and TRBJ2-7; 14 nucleotides agree with TRBD2. CDR3 length: 15 residues. The germline gives CDR1 SQVTM, CDR2 ANQGSEA. V was clipped by 1 base and J by 6 bases; unmatched bases: 5. In DNA form, the CDR3 reads TGCAGCGTTGAAGTGGGGACTAGCGGGAGTTTCGAGCAGTACTTC. Encoded protein: CSVEVGTSGSFEQYF.

This clonotype has a handful of counts. This chain uses TRBV12-3 or TRBV12-4 with TRBJ2-7, with 12 bases aligning to TRBD1. The V gene end was trimmed by 6 bases and the J gene end by 4 bases; junction bases not matched to a gene: 10. This CDR3 is 16 amino acids long. CDR3 sequence reads: CASSQGQGAVLYEQYF. The CDR3 nucleotides read TGTGCCAGCAGCCAGGGACAGGGGGCGGTTTTGTACGAGCAGTACTTC.

This clonotype was observed a few times. This chain connects TRBV25-1 to TRBJ2-7; the D is unclear. CDR3 length equals 12 residues. Germline V CDR1 and CDR2: MGHDK, SYGVNS. Trimming took 1 base from V and 6 from J, leaving 7 bases between them. CDR3 DNA sequence: TGTGCCAGCAGTGAATTGGGCTCCGAGCAGTACTTC. Residues: CASSELGSEQYF.

The sample holds a few counts of this clonotype. V usage is TRBV20-1 and J usage is TRBJ2-7, with 9 bases lining up with TRBD2. The V gene's germline CDR1 is DFQATT and CDR2 SNEGSKA (reference sequence). The CDR3 has 15 residues. The V gene end was trimmed by 3 bases and the J gene end by 0 bases; junction bases not matched to a gene: 6. CDR3 DNA: TGCAGTGCTAGTCAACTAGCGGGTATCTCCTACGAGCAGTACTTC. This translates into CSASQLAGISYEQYF.

CDR3 DNA sequence: TGCAGTGCCCGGGACAGCCGATCCTACGAGCAGTACTTC. Its protein is CSARDSRSYEQYF. The chain has TRBV20-1 and TRBJ2-7; 7 bases fit TRBD1. Germline CDR1 is DFQATT and CDR2 is SNEGSKA (reference sequence). The CDR3 spans 13 residues. The ends lost 6 bases at V and 1 base at J; junction bases unmatched: 6.

Here the CDR3 reads CASSLEGAYTGELFF. For the CDR3, the DNA is TGTGCCAGCAGCTTAGAGGGGGCGTACACCGGGGAGCTGTTTTTT. The J gene is TRBJ2-2, the V gene TRBV11-3; D possibly corresponds to TRBD1 (6 bases). The CDR3 totals 15 residues. Germline lookup yields CDR1 SGHNT and CDR2 YENEEA. The V end lost 0 bases, the J end lost 3 bases, and 8 bases lay between the germline ends. The full variable domain, rest sourced from reference TRBV11-3 and TRBJ2-2, is EAGVVQSPRYKIIEKKQPVAFWCNPISGHNTLYWYLQNLGQGPELLIRYENEEAVDDSQLPKDRFSAERLKGVDSTLKIQPAELGDSAVYLCASSLEGAYTGELFFGEGSRLTVL.

This chain connects TRBV24-1 to TRBJ2-7; no clear D. Trimming removed 0 bases from V and 7 bases from J, with 9 bases in between. The CDR3 runs 13 residues. Per the germline V gene, CDR1 is KGHDR and CDR2 is SFDVKD. CDR3 bases: TGTGCCACCAGTGATTTGCCTTTTCTTGAGCAGTACTTC. It yields the protein CATSDLPFLEQYF.